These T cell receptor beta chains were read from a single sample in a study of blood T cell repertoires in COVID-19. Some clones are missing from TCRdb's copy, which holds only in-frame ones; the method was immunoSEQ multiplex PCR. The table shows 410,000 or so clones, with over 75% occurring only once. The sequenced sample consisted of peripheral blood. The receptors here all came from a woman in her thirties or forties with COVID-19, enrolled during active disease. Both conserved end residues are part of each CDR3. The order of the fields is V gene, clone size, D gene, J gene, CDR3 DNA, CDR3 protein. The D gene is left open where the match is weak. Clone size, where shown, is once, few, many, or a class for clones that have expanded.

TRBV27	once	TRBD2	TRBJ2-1	TGTGCCAGCAGTACTAGCGTACCCTACAATGAGCAGTTCTTC	CASSTSVPYNEQFF
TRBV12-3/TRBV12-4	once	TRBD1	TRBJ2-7	TGTGCCAGCACCTCGACAGGGATCTACGAGCAGTACTTC	CASTSTGIYEQYF
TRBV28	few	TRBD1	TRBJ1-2	TGTGCCAGCAGTCCTACAGGGGGATCGGGTCGCCCAGGTTGGGGCTACACCTTC	CASSPTGGSGRPGWGYTF
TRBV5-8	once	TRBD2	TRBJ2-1	TGTGCCAGCAGCTTGGGACTAGCGGGGGGCAATGAGCAGTTCTTC	CASSLGLAGGNEQFF
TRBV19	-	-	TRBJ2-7	TGTGCCAGTAGTTTTCCAGGGGAGAGAGAGCAGTACTTC	CASSFPGEREQYF
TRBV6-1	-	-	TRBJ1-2	TGTGCCAGCAGTGAGGCGGGGGGTGGCTACACCTTC	CASSEAGGGYTF
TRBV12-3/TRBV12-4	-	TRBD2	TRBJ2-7	TGTGCCAGCAGTTTACGGGGGGGCATCGAGCAGTACTTC	CASSLRGGIEQYF
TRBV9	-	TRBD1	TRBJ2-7	TGTGCCAGCAGCGCCCCGGGACAGGTCCCCTACGAGCAGTACTTC	CASSAPGQVPYEQYF
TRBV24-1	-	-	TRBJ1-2	TGTGCCACCAGTGAAGGCACAGGGACCTATGGCTACACCTTC	CATSEGTGTYGYTF
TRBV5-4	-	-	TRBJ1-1	TGTGCCAGCAGCCCCCGGGGCACTGAAGCTTTCTTT	CASSPRGTEAFF
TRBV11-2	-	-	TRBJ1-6	TGTGCCAGCAGCCCCCGGACAGCTAAAAGCTCAGATTCACCCCTCCACTTT	CASSPRTAKSSDSPLHF
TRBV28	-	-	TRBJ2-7	TGTGCCAGCAGTTTTGACCCAGGGAACTACGAGCAGTACTTC	CASSFDPGNYEQYF